In its sample, the clone carrying this TCR beta chain was seen a few times. The data are from a study of sequential checkpoint blockade in melanoma. Background on the study: First-line arms were nivolumab then ipilimumab, or the reverse, randomized 1:1. After both sequences, patients received maintenance nivolumab.

Some clones are missing from TCRdb's copy, which holds only in-frame ones; the method was immunoSEQ multiplex PCR. Of approximately 2,200 clones listed, about 18% are singletons. Germline V CDR1 and CDR2: MNHGY, SAAAGT. This CDR3 comprises 17 residues. Deletions cut 5 bases from V and 10 bases from J, with 24 bases between. Treatment indicated: randomized to nivolumab then ipilimumab (arm A) or the reverse (arm B). The receptor was derived from a human donor with melanoma. The chain uses TRBV6-8 and TRBJ1-6; perhaps TRBD1 as D (5 bases). Sample: tumor tissue (inferred from file names), taken from a patient given nivolumab and ipilimumab in sequence. CDR3 protein: CASSATGTTLRDSPLHF. DNA of the CDR3: TGTGCCAGCAGTGCTACGGGCACGACCCTGCGGGACTCACCCCTCCACTTT.